The TCR beta chain described here comes from a study of blood T cell repertoires in COVID-19. Overall study context: Samples came from the United States, Italy and Spain, spanning acute and convalescent COVID-19.

Data came from immunoSEQ multiplex PCR; TCRdb stores just in-frame clones and leaves some out. Seen here are 130,000 to 150,000 clones, more than 75% observed once, and the top ten hold around 4%. The CDR3 is 14 amino acids. Germline CDR1 reads ENHRY; CDR2 reads SYGVKD. V dropped 11 bases and J dropped 0 bases, with 15 bases sitting between them. This clonotype was sampled from a man aged 60-69 years with acute or convalescent COVID-19. The sequenced sample consisted of peripheral blood. J is TRBJ2-3 and V is TRBV10-3, with D maybe TRBD2 (5 bases). The CDR3 reads CASGVQSSTDTQYF. In DNA form, the CDR3 reads TGTGCCTCCGGGGTACAAAGTAGCACAGATACGCAGTATTTT.